Shown below are 13 T cell receptor beta chains from a single sample sequenced in a study of blood T cells in healthy people across ages. The second PCR ran roughly 7 to 12 cycles with a sample-barcoded 5' primer and J-beta primers. TCRdb redid the calling of the 5' RACE reads with MiXCR, one entry per CDR3 protein. The sample includes about 800,000 distinct CDR3 sequences, around 25% of them seen just once. Separately, the same data were catalogued under a study of T cells of mothers and their children.

Material: blood. The receptors originated from a boy aged 5-17 years in good health.

This clonotype has only a few counts. V gene TRBV4-3 combines with J gene TRBJ2-3, with 7 bases fitting TRBD2. Looked up from germline, CDR1 is LGHNA and CDR2 is YSLEER. The CDR3 covers 17 residues. V trimming: 1 base; J trimming: 2 bases; junction bases outside the gene matches: 9. CDR3 region: CASSQGFSAGVTDTQYF. The DNA of the CDR3 is TGCGCCAGCAGCCAAGGCTTCTCGGCGGGGGTCACAGATACGCAGTATTTT.

V gene TRBV24-1 combines with J gene TRBJ2-2; tentative D call: TRBD1 (6 bases). Germline CDR1 and CDR2: KGHDR and SFDVKD. The CDR3 covers 14 residues. The germline V and J ends were trimmed by 6 bases and 3 bases, with 10 bases remaining between them. CDR3 nucleotide sequence: TGTGCCACCAGTAGGGACACGGACACCGGGGAGCTGTTTTTT. Translated: CATSRDTDTGELFF.

This clonotype showed up just a few times. The gene calls are TRBV6-2 or TRBV6-3 and TRBJ2-5, with D unclear. The J call may be in error: the DNA end matches TRBJ2-1 better. The CDR3 is 15 residues long. Germline lookup yields CDR1 MNHEY and CDR2 SVGEGT. The CDR3 here is CASSYPQDAVGEQFF. CDR3 nucleotides: TGTGCCAGCAGTTACCCGCAGGATGCTGTCGGTGAGCAGTTCTTC.

This chain links TRBV2 with TRBJ2-5; possible D gene TRBD2, 7 bases. TRBJ2-7 explains the end of the DNA better; the J call may be wrong. The CDR3 consists of 16 residues. CDR1 is SNHLY and CDR2 is FYNNEI in the germline V gene. This CDR3 reads CASREPLWGGEDEQYF. As DNA, the CDR3 is TGTGCCAGCAGGGAACCCCTTTGGGGGGGCGAAGACGAGCAGTACTTC.

The chain carries TRBV20-1 and TRBJ1-2; a possible D gene is TRBD1 (5 bases). The CDR3 loop spans 14 amino acids. Germline V gene data show CDR1 as DFQATT and CDR2 as SNEGSKA (reference sequence). V lost 6 bases and J lost 12, with 26 bases in between. The CDR3 loop is CSAAPSEGARGHTF. The CDR3 region has the DNA TGCAGTGCGGCCCCCTCGGAAGGGGCGAGGGGCCACACCTTC.

As regards this clonotype: At one end the junction does not follow the germline gene, possibly because of a read error. This chain uses TRBV12-3 or TRBV12-4 with TRBJ1-4, with D perhaps matching TRBD1 (5 bases). The CDR3 extends over 14 amino acids. CDR3 coding DNA: TGTGCCAGCAGTTTGGGGGTTTCTAATGGAAAACTGTTTTTT. It translates to CASSLGVSNGKLFF.

V usage is TRBV25-1 and J usage is TRBJ1-4; possibly TRBD1 for D (5 bases). Trimming cost V 3 bases and J 4 bases, with 12 bases left between them. This CDR3 has 15 amino acids. Germline V gene data show CDR1 as MGHDK and CDR2 as SYGVNS. CDR3 loop: CASSDPGPINEKLFF. The CDR3 nucleotides read TGTGCCAGCAGTGACCCGGGACCGATTAATGAAAAACTGTTTTTT.

This chain links TRBV28 with TRBJ2-5; TRBD2 aligns across 14 bases. Germline CDR1 reads MDHEN; CDR2 reads SYDVKM. The length of the CDR3 is 15 residues. Trimming cost V 6 bases and J 3 bases; bases outside gene matches: 3. CDR3 in DNA: TGTGCCAGCAGCCGGGGACTAGCGGGAGAAGAGACCCAGTACTTC. As protein: CASSRGLAGEETQYF.

The chain recombines TRBV6-2 or TRBV6-3 with TRBJ2-3, with D possibly TRBD1 on 6 matching bases. The V end lost 3 bases, the J end lost 1 base, and 20 bases lay between the germline ends. Germline lookup yields CDR1 MNHEY and CDR2 SVGEGT. The CDR3 consists of 18 residues. The CDR3 here is CASSYSQGGQRRTDTQYF. The CDR3, as DNA: TGTGCCAGCAGTTATAGTCAGGGTGGACAGCGCCGCACAGATACGCAGTATTTT.

This clonotype was observed a handful of times. The chain recombines TRBV2 with TRBJ2-5; 7 bases map to TRBD2. The J call is uncertain, as TRBJ2-1 better fits the DNA end. The CDR3 is 14 residues long. The germline V gene encodes CDR1 SNHLY and CDR2 FYNNEI. The CDR3 is CASLASGVINEQFF. CDR3 DNA: TGTGCCAGCCTGGCGAGCGGGGTCATCAATGAGCAGTTCTTC.

The gene calls are TRBV27 and TRBJ2-3; 7 positions agree with TRBD2. The CDR3 is 16 residues long. The J segment lost 0 bases and the V segment lost 7 bases, leaving 10 bases of the junction unmatched. Germline V gene data show CDR1 as MNHEY and CDR2 as SMNVEV (reference sequence). The CDR3 DNA reads as TGTGCCAGCAATCCCGTTATTAGCGGGAGCACAGATACGCAGTATTTT. Translating gives CASNPVISGSTDTQYF.

This clonotype was found a few times. The rearrangement joins TRBV11-2 to TRBJ2-6; D may be TRBD1 or TRBD2 (5 bases each). V lost 5 bases, J lost 0 bases, and 20 bases lay in between. CDR3 length equals 19 residues. Germline CDR1 SGHAT, CDR2 FQNNGV. The CDR3 spells CASSTRGFRPSSGANVLTF. The CDR3 DNA follows: TGTGCCAGCAGCACCCGGGGCTTTAGACCCAGCTCTGGGGCCAACGTCCTGACTTTC.

This rearrangement joins TRBV11-2 to TRBJ2-5; D is unresolved. This CDR3 contains 18 residues. V lost 1 base and J 0 bases, leaving 18 bases between the germline ends. Germline V gene data show CDR1 as SGHAT and CDR2 as FQNNGV. The CDR3 sequence is CASSLAGRTNYHQETQYF. The CDR3 DNA reads as TGTGCCAGCAGCTTAGCGGGTCGGACCAACTACCACCAAGAGACCCAGTACTTC.